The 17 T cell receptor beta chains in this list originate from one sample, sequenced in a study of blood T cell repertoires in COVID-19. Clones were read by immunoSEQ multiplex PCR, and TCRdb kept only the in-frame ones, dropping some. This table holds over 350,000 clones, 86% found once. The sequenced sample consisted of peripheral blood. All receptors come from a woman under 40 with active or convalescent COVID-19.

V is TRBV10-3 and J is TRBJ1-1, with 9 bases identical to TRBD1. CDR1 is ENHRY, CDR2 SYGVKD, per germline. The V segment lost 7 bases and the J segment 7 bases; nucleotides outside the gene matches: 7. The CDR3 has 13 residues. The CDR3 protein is CAITGQGSSEAFF. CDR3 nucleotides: TGTGCCATCACCGGACAGGGGAGCAGTGAAGCTTTCTTT.

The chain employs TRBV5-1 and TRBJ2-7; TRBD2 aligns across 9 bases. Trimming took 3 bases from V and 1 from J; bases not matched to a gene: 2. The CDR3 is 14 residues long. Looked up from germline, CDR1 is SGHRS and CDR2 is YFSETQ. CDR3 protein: CASSWGLASYEQYF. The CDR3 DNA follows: TGCGCCAGCAGCTGGGGACTAGCATCCTACGAGCAGTACTTC.

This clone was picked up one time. CDR3 amino acids: CASSPKKSGVEQYF. The CDR3 region has the DNA TGTGCCAGTAGTCCCAAAAAGTCGGGGGTCGAGCAGTACTTC. The chain uses TRBV19 and TRBJ2-7; a weak D match, TRBD2 (6 bases). The V end lost 5 bases, the J end lost 6 bases, and 17 bases lay between the germline ends. The germline gives CDR1 LNHDA, CDR2 SQIVND (reference sequence). This CDR3 has 14 amino acids.

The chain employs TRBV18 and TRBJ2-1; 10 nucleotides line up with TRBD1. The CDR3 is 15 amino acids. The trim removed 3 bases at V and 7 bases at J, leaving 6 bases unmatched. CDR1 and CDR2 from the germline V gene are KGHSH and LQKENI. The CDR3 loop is CASSPGDRGWNEQFF. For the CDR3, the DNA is TGTGCCAGCTCACCTGGGGACAGGGGATGGAATGAGCAGTTCTTC.

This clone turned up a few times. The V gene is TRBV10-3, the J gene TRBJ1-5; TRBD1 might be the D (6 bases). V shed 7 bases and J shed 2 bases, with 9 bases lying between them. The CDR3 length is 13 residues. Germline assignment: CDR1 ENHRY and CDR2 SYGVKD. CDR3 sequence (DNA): TGTGCCATCACCAGGGGAGGCAATCAGCCCCAGCATTTT. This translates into CAITRGGNQPQHF.

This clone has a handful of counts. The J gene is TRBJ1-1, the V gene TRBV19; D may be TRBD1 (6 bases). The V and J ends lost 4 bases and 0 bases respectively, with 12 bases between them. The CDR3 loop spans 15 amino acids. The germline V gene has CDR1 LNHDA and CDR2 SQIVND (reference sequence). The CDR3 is CASSNRGAMNTEAFF. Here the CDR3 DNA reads TGTGCCAGTAGTAATCGGGGGGCCATGAACACTGAAGCTTTCTTT.

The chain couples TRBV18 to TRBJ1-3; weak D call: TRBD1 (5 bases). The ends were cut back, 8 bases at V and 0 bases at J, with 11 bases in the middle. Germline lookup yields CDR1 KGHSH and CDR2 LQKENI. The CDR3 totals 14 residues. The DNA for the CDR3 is TGTGCCAGCCTACGGGGGGGCTCTGGAAACACCATATATTTT. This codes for CASLRGGSGNTIYF.

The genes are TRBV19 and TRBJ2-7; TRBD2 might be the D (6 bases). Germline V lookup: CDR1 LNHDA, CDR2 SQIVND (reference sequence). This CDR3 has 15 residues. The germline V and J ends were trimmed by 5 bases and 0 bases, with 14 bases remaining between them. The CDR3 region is CASSADYRGSYEQYF. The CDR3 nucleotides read TGTGCCAGTAGTGCGGACTACCGAGGCTCCTACGAGCAGTACTTC.

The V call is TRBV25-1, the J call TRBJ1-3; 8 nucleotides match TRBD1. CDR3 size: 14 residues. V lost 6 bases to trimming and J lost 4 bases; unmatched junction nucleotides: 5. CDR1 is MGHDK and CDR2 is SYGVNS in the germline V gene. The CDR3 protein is CASSMDRAGNTIYF. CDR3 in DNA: TGTGCCAGCAGCATGGACAGGGCAGGAAACACCATATATTTT.

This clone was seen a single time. CDR3 bases: TGTGCCAGCAGTTGGGGAGCGGGGCATGAGCAGTTCTTC. Translation gives CASSWGAGHEQFF. This chain links TRBV6-2 or TRBV6-3 with TRBJ2-1, with TRBD2 matching 7 bases. The V and J ends lost 4 bases and 8 bases, in that order; junction bases with no gene match: 5. The CDR3 consists of 13 residues. Germline CDR1 MNHEY, CDR2 SVGEGT.

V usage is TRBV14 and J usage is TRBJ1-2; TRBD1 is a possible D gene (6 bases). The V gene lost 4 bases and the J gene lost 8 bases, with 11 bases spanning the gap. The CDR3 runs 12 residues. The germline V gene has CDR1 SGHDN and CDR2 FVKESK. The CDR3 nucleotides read TGTGCCAGCAGCCGTCAGGGGAGAGGCTACACCTTC. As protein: CASSRQGRGYTF. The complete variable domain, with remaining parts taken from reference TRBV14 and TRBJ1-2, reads EAGVTQFPSHSVIEKGQTVTLRCDPISGHDNLYWYRRVMGKEIKFLLHFVKESKQDESGMPNNRFLAERTGGTYSTLKVQPAELEDSGVYFCASSRQGRGYTFGSGTRLTVV.

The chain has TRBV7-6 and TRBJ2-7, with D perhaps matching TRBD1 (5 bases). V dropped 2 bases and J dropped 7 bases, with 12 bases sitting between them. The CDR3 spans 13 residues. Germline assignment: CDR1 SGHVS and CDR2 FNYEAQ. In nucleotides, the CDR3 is TGTGCCAGCAGCTTATCGCAGGGAAGGGAGCAGTACTTC. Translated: CASSLSQGREQYF.

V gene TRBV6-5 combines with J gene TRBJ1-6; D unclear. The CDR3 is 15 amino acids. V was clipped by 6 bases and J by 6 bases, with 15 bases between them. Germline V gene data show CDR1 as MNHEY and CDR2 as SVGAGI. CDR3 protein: CASRPSGSFNSPLHF. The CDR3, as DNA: TGTGCCAGCAGACCATCCGGGAGCTTTAATTCACCCCTCCACTTT.

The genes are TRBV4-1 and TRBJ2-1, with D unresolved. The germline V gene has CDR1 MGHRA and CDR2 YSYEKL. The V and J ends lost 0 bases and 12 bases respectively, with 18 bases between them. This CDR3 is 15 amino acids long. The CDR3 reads CASSQEPLEASGQFF. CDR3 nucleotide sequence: TGCGCCAGCAGCCAAGAACCCCTAGAGGCCTCTGGGCAGTTCTTC.

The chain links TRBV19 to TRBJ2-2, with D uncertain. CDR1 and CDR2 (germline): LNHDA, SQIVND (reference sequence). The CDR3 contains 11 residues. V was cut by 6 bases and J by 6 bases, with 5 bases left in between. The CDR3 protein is CASSYPGELFF. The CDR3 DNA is TGTGCCAGTAGCTATCCCGGGGAGCTGTTTTTT.

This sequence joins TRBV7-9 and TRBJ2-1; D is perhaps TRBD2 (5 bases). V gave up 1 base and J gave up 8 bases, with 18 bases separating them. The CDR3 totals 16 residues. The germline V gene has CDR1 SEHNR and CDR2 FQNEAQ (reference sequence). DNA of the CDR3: TGTGCCAGCAGCTTAGTATCGCTAGCTTCCGTGCATGAGCAGTTCTTC. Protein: CASSLVSLASVHEQFF.

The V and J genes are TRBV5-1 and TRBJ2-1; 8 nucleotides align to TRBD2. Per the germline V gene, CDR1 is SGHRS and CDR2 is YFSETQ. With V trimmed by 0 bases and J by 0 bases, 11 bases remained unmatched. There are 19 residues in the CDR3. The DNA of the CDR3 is TGCGCCAGCAGCTTGGATCACCTAGCGGGCAGAAGCTCCTACAATGAGCAGTTCTTC. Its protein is CASSLDHLAGRSSYNEQFF.